These T cell receptor beta chains were read from a single sample in a study of CD8 T cells in Susac syndrome. MiXCR, run by TCRdb on the immunoSEQ multiplex PCR reads, gives a single entry per CDR3 protein. This table has 90,000 to 150,000 distinct CDR3 sequences, approximately 91% appearing once. The source material was CD4+ T cells from PBMCs. These receptors were taken from a human donor in good health. Each CDR3 is given with its conserved first and last residue. A D gene is named only where the DNA matches it firmly. Part of the rows lack a size; the others show once, few, many or a class for expanded clones.

j_call,d_call,v_call,clone_size,cdr3_aa,cdr3_nt
TRBJ2-7,TRBD1,TRBV27,NA,CASSSDRVSYEQYF,TGTGCCAGCAGTTCAGACAGGGTCTCCTACGAGCAGTACTTC
TRBJ2-2,NA,TRBV29-1,NA,CSVLNPSGELFF,TGCAGCGTCCTGAACCCGTCCGGGGAGCTGTTTTTT
TRBJ2-3,TRBD2,TRBV7-9,NA,CASSLKRELRTDTQYF,TGTGCCAGCAGCTTGAAGCGGGAGTTAAGGACAGATACGCAGTATTTT
TRBJ2-7,NA,TRBV19,once,CASSYGESSYEQYF,TGTGCCAGTAGTTACGGAGAGTCCTCCTACGAGCAGTACTTC
TRBJ1-1,NA,TRBV3-1,NA,CASSQGSDTEAFF,TGTGCCAGCAGCCAGGGGTCCGACACTGAAGCTTTCTTT
TRBJ1-1,NA,TRBV19,NA,CATMPLTGQNTEAFF,TGTGCCACTATGCCATTGACAGGCCAGAACACTGAAGCTTTCTTT
TRBJ2-7,TRBD2,TRBV7-2,NA,CASSFLAGIDEQYF,TGTGCCAGCAGCTTTTTAGCGGGAATCGACGAGCAGTACTTC
TRBJ1-5,TRBD1,TRBV3-1,NA,CASSNRGPHQPQHF,TGTGCCAGCAGTAACAGGGGGCCCCATCAGCCCCAGCATTTT
TRBJ2-1,NA,TRBV7-7,NA,CASSLEGRRKSNRYSYNEQFF,TGTGCCAGCAGCTTAGAAGGTAGACGAAAGTCCAACCGGTACTCCTACAATGAGCAGTTCTTC
TRBJ2-1,NA,TRBV29-1,NA,CSVSNNEQFF,TGCAGCGTTTCGAACAATGAGCAGTTCTTC
TRBJ1-1,NA,TRBV12-3/TRBV12-4,NA,CASSFPEPRLNTEAFF,TGTGCCAGCAGTTTCCCCGAGCCGCGCCTGAACACTGAAGCTTTCTTT
TRBJ2-7,TRBD2,TRBV12-3/TRBV12-4,NA,CASSRSGYSYEQYF,TGTGCCAGCAGTCGTAGCGGGTACTCCTACGAGCAGTACTTC
TRBJ1-2,NA,TRBV29-1,NA,CSAERTEPSNYGYTF,TGCAGCGCGGAAAGGACAGAACCTTCTAACTATGGCTACACCTTC